This T cell receptor (beta chain) was sequenced in a study of blood T cell repertoires in COVID-19. On the study more broadly: Researchers got acute and convalescent COVID-19 samples from the United States, Italy and Spain.

The assay was immunoSEQ multiplex PCR, and TCRdb's table has in-frame clones only and misses some. Of over 150,000 clones in the sample, under 85% are singletons; the top ten hold 3.5% to 4.5%. This CDR3 is built from 15 residues. V lost 5 bases, J lost 1 base, and 12 bases lay in between. Germline V gene lookup returns CDR1 SGHRS and CDR2 YFSETQ. The chain employs TRBV5-1 and TRBJ1-4; D perhaps matches TRBD1 (5 bases). The receptor comes from a woman aged 80 or older with acute or convalescent COVID-19. The sequencing input was peripheral blood. The CDR3 reads CASRWGVGTNEKLFF. The DNA of the CDR3 is TGCGCCAGCAGATGGGGGGTCGGAACTAATGAAAAACTGTTTTTT. Complete variable domain (other parts from reference TRBV5-1 and TRBJ1-4): KAGVTQTPRYLIKTRGQQVTLSCSPISGHRSVSWYQQTPGQGLQFLFEYFSETQRNKGNFPGRFSGRQFSNSRSEMNVSTLELGDSALYLCASRWGVGTNEKLFFGSGTQLSVL.